The T cell receptor (beta chain) under discussion was sequenced for a study of response to subunit inactivated influenza vaccine. The CDR3 consists of 16 residues. CDR1 KGHSH and CDR2 LQKENI come from the germline V gene. Trimming pared 5 bases from V and 0 bases from J, leaving 16 bases between. TCRdb reanalysed the RT-PCR reads using MiXCR and keeps one entry per CDR3 protein. The sample has about 620,000 distinct CDR3 sequences; about an eighth are singletons. The sequences come from PBMCs from blood, collected on the day of vaccination. The sequence was obtained from a man aged 45-65 years who received an inactivated influenza vaccine. The rearrangement links TRBV18 to TRBJ1-1; D is possibly TRBD1 (6 bases). The CDR3 spells CASSIGQFLLNTEAFF. Written as DNA, the CDR3 is TGTGCCAGCTCAATAGGACAGTTCCTCTTGAACACTGAAGCTTTCTTT.